This T cell receptor beta chain was recovered during a study of human versus mouse CDR3 diversity and MHC coevolution. General study results and limits: Human CDR3s averaged more deletions and insertions than mouse CDR3s.

Profiling relied on immunoSEQ multiplex PCR, and the TCRdb table lists in-frame clones only, not all of them. The table lists about 81,000 clones, just under 95% of them singletons, with about 1.4% in the top ten. Notes on this clone: Its target is unknown.

Sample: naive CD4+ T cells from blood. Stated subset: CD45RO-negative CD62L-positive naive CD4 T cells. The source of this sequence is a person aged 25 to 69 in good health.

CDR3 coding DNA: TGCGCCAGCAGCTTGGCGGGACAGAACCAAGAGACCCAGTACTTC. Residues: CASSLAGQNQETQYF. This chain links TRBV5-1 with TRBJ2-5; 7 bases line up with TRBD1. The CDR3 runs 15 residues. With 0 bases clipped from V and 0 bases from J, the junction kept 2 bases outside the gene matches. Germline V lookup: CDR1 SGHRS, CDR2 YFSETQ.